These T cell receptor beta chains were read from a single sample in a study of blood T cells in healthy people across ages. One entry per CDR3 protein results from TCRdb running MiXCR on the 5' RACE reads. This sample has some 1.4 million distinct CDR3 sequences, with 42% found just once. The sequenced material came from blood. The receptors originated from a young woman in good health. Both conserved end residues are part of each CDR3. D genes are given only for firm matches. Rows may omit the clone size; those that give it use once, few, many or a size class.

>TRBJ2-3|TRBV4-1|few|TRBD2
TGCGCCAGCAGCCAAGAAAAGGTGACTAGCGGGAGGGCCGGTACTTCAGATACGCAGTATTTT
CASSQEKVTSGRAGTSDTQYF
>TRBJ1-3|TRBV6-5|NA|NA
TGTGCCAGCAGTTACTCGATGATGGGGGCTCCTGGAAACACCATATATTTT
CASSYSMMGAPGNTIYF
>TRBJ2-7|TRBV11-2|NA|TRBD2
TGTGCCAGCAGCTTAGGGAGGGGACTAGCCGGCTACGAGCAGTACTTC
CASSLGRGLAGYEQYF
>TRBJ1-1|TRBV4-1|NA|TRBD1
TGCGCCAGCAGCCAAGGTTCGGGACAGGGCCACACTGAAGCTTTCTTT
CASSQGSGQGHTEAFF
>TRBJ2-5|TRBV20-1|NA|TRBD2
TGCAGTGCTCGCGGGAGAGCGGGAGTGGAAGAGACCCAGTACTTC
CSARGRAGVEETQYF
>TRBJ2-7|TRBV5-1|NA|NA
TGCGCCAGCAGTTCGGTATTGGAATCCTACGAGCAGTACTTC
CASSSVLESYEQYF
>TRBJ2-3|TRBV15|few|TRBD2
TGTGCCACCAGTACCGCCGTAGCGGGAGTAGATACGCAGTATTTT
CATSTAVAGVDTQYF
>TRBJ1-5|TRBV28|NA|NA
TGTGCCAGCACCACGGACCCCGCTCGTCTTATCCAGCCCCAGCATTTT
CASTTDPARLIQPQHF
>TRBJ2-7|TRBV5-1|NA|TRBD1
TGCGCCAGCAGCGCCGGGACAGATCCCTACGAGCAGTACTTC
CASSAGTDPYEQYF
>TRBJ2-2|TRBV4-1|NA|TRBD2
TGCGCCAGCAGCGTTCGGCGGGAGGAGGAGTTTGGCACCGGGGAGCTGTTTTTT
CASSVRREEEFGTGELFF
>TRBJ2-7|TRBV25-1|few|TRBD1
TGTGCCAGCAGTAAAAGGACAGGGACCTACGAGCAGTACTTC
CASSKRTGTYEQYF
>TRBJ2-7|TRBV12-3/TRBV12-4|few|TRBD2
TGTGCCAGCAGTTCCATGGCTAGCGGGACGTACGAGCAGTACTTC
CASSSMASGTYEQYF
>TRBJ2-7|TRBV27|NA|NA
TGTGCCAGCAGCCCCGGACCCTACAATGTGCAGTACTTC
CASSPGPYNVQYF
>TRBJ2-7|TRBV27|NA|TRBD2
TGTGCCAGCAGTTCGGGGGGGGACGGACCCTACGAGCAGTACTTC
CASSSGGDGPYEQYF
>TRBJ2-7|TRBV20-1|NA|NA
TGCAGTGCTTTTCTAGGTACTCAGTACTTC
CSAFLGTQYF
>TRBJ2-1|TRBV30|NA|NA
TGTGCCCGGATGTTAGGCAACGGTGAGCAGTTCTTC
CARMLGNGEQFF
>TRBJ2-5|TRBV13|NA|NA
TGTGCCAGCAGCTTAAGGAGCGACCAAGAGACCCAGTACTTC
CASSLRSDQETQYF
>TRBJ2-7|TRBV27|many|TRBD1
TGTGCCAGCAGTAGACAGGGGAGCTCCTACGAGCAGTACTTC
CASSRQGSSYEQYF
>TRBJ2-1|TRBV20-1|NA|NA
TGCAGTGCAACTTTCTACAATGAGCAGTTCTTC
CSATFYNEQFF
>TRBJ2-2|TRBV7-2|NA|NA
TGTGCCAGCAGCTTACTTGGTAGGAACACCGGGGAGCTGTTTTTT
CASSLLGRNTGELFF
>TRBJ2-1|TRBV6-5|NA|NA
TGTGCCAGCAGTTACTCGGTACACCAAGGCCATAATGAGCAGTTCTTC
CASSYSVHQGHNEQFF
>TRBJ2-1|TRBV29-1|few|TRBD2
TGCAGCGTAGATAGGACTAGCGGGTACAATGAGCAGTTCTTC
CSVDRTSGYNEQFF
>TRBJ2-3|TRBV6-5|NA|NA
TGTGCCAGCAGCCCGCGGGGGGACAGAGATACGCAGTATTTT
CASSPRGDRDTQYF
>TRBJ1-1|TRBV15|NA|TRBD1
TGTGCCACAGCAGATACCGGGACAGCCAACACTGAAGCTTTCTTT
CATADTGTANTEAFF
>TRBJ2-3|TRBV3-1|NA|NA
TGTGCCAGCAGCCCCGTTCCCATTAGGACAGATACGCAGTATTTT
CASSPVPIRTDTQYF
>TRBJ2-7|TRBV7-9|NA|NA
TGTGCCAGCAGCTTCCCAAACTACGAGCAGTACTTC
CASSFPNYEQYF
>TRBJ2-5|TRBV5-1|NA|NA
TGCGCCAGCAGCCTCATAGGGGGTGGCGAGACCCAGTACTTC
CASSLIGGGETQYF
>TRBJ1-6|TRBV6-1|NA|TRBD1
TGTGCCAGCAGTGCTACAGGGGCCTCCTATAATTCACCCCTCCACTTT
CASSATGASYNSPLHF